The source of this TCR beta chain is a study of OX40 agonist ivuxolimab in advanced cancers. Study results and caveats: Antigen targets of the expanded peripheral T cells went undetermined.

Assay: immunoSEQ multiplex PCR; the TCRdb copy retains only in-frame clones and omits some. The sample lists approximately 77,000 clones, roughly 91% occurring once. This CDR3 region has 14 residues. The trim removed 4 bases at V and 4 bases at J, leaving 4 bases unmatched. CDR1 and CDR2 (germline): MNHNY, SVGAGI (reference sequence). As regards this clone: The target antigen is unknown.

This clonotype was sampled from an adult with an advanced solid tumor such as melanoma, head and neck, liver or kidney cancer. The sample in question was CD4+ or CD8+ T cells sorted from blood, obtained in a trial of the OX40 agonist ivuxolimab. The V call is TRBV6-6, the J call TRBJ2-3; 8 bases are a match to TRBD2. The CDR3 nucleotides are TGTGCCAGCAGTTCCCTGCGGGAGGCAGATACGCAGTATTTT. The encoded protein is CASSSLREADTQYF.